A selection of T cell receptor beta chains follows, all from one sample in a study of CD8 T cells in ankylosing spondylitis. TCRdb re-analysed the 5' RACE reads in MiXCR, keeping a single row per CDR3 protein. This sample has fewer than 550,000 distinct CDR3 sequences, with about 5.2% found just once. Material: blood, either unsorted or a sorted T cell fraction (not recorded which). Receptor source: a male donor with ankylosing spondylitis. The CDR3 runs from the conserved cysteine through the conserved F or W. The D gene is left open where the match is weak. The listing skips clone size in some rows; elsewhere it reads once, few, many or a size class.

J: TRBJ1-2; size: many; D: TRBD1; V: TRBV5-6; DNA: TGTGCCAGCAGCTTGCCGGACAGGGTAAACTATGGCTACACCTTC; CDR3: CASSLPDRVNYGYTF
J: TRBJ2-7; size: many; D: -; V: TRBV12-3/TRBV12-4; DNA: TGTGCCAGCAGCCCTACCGGGCGAGCCTCCTACGAGCAGTACTTC; CDR3: CASSPTGRASYEQYF
J: TRBJ2-1; size: many; D: -; V: TRBV4-3; DNA: TGCGCCAGCAGCCAAGATCTGTCTAGCGTCTCCTACAATGAGCAGTTCTTC; CDR3: CASSQDLSSVSYNEQFF
J: TRBJ2-3; size: many; D: TRBD1; V: TRBV29-1; DNA: TGCAGCGTACGGACAGGCGGGACAGATACGCAGTATTTT; CDR3: CSVRTGGTDTQYF
J: TRBJ2-5; size: few; D: TRBD2; V: TRBV2; DNA: TGTGCCAGCAGTGACGCGGGGGTCGAGACCCAGTACTTC; CDR3: CASSDAGVETQYF
J: TRBJ2-1; size: many; D: -; V: TRBV27; DNA: TGTGCCAGCACCGAATACTCCTACAATGAGCAGTTCTTC; CDR3: CASTEYSYNEQFF
J: TRBJ2-1; size: few; D: TRBD2; V: TRBV6-2/TRBV6-3; DNA: TGTGCCAGCATCTCACCGGGACTAGCGGGATTGTTAGGGCAGTTCTTC; CDR3: CASISPGLAGLLGQFF
J: TRBJ2-1; size: many; D: TRBD1; V: TRBV5-1; DNA: TGCGCCAGCAGCCTAGAAGGGACAGGGGGCGCAATAAGGTTCTTC; CDR3: CASSLEGTGGAIRFF
J: TRBJ1-2; size: many; D: -; V: TRBV7-2; DNA: TGTGCCAGCAGCTTCCGCCCGACAGGATCCTATGGCTACACCTTC; CDR3: CASSFRPTGSYGYTF
J: TRBJ2-7; size: many; D: TRBD2; V: TRBV5-1; DNA: TGCGCCAGCAGCTTAAGCGGGAGCCCCGAGCAGTACTTC; CDR3: CASSLSGSPEQYF
J: TRBJ1-6; size: many; D: -; V: TRBV4-2; DNA: TGTGCCAGCAGCCAAGAAGGAGACCTTAATTCACCCCTCCACTTT; CDR3: CASSQEGDLNSPLHF
J: TRBJ1-5; size: many; D: -; V: TRBV12-3/TRBV12-4; DNA: TGTGCCAGCACTTGGCGCATTAATAGCAATCAGCCCCAGCATTTT; CDR3: CASTWRINSNQPQHF
J: TRBJ1-2; size: many; D: TRBD1; V: TRBV6-8; DNA: TGTGCCAGCAGTTACCCCGGACAGGGGGATGGCTACACCTTC; CDR3: CASSYPGQGDGYTF
J: TRBJ2-3; size: many; D: -; V: TRBV29-1; DNA: TGCAGCGTTGGGCAGGTTGCCACAGATACGCAGTATTTT; CDR3: CSVGQVATDTQYF
J: TRBJ2-2; size: many; D: -; V: TRBV6-1; DNA: TGTGCCAGCAGTGAAGCTTACACCGGGGAGCTGTTTTTT; CDR3: CASSEAYTGELFF
J: TRBJ2-7; size: -; D: -; V: TRBV4-2; DNA: TGTGCCAGCAGCCGTCTGGGTCCGGGCGAGCAGTACTTC; CDR3: CASSRLGPGEQYF
J: TRBJ1-6; size: many; D: -; V: TRBV4-1; DNA: TGCGCCAGCAGCCAGCTTGGGCCCCTCCACTTT; CDR3: CASSQLGPLHF
J: TRBJ2-3; size: -; D: TRBD2; V: TRBV7-6; DNA: TGTGCCAGCAGCCCCGTTTCCAGCGGGAGGCCAGATACGCAGTATTTT; CDR3: CASSPVSSGRPDTQYF
J: TRBJ1-6; size: -; D: -; V: TRBV6-1; DNA: TGTGCCAGCTCCCTCATAAGGACGGGGGTATCACCCCTCCACTTT; CDR3: CASSLIRTGVSPLHF
J: TRBJ1-1; size: many; D: TRBD1; V: TRBV7-6; DNA: TGTGCCAGCAGCTTAGGATCGGGACAGGCAGACACTGAAGCTTTCTTT; CDR3: CASSLGSGQADTEAFF
J: TRBJ2-5; size: many; D: -; V: TRBV28; DNA: TGTGCCAGCAGTTCCCCGGGACCTCGACAAGAGACCCAGTACTTC; CDR3: CASSSPGPRQETQYF
J: TRBJ1-6; size: many; D: -; V: TRBV29-1; DNA: TGCAGCGTTGGAACAGGGTTAGGTTCACCCCTCCACTTT; CDR3: CSVGTGLGSPLHF
J: TRBJ1-5; size: many; D: -; V: TRBV7-9; DNA: TGTGCCAGCAGCCCGAGGGAAGGGCCGGGGGGACCCCAGCATTTT; CDR3: CASSPREGPGGPQHF
J: TRBJ1-5; size: many; D: -; V: TRBV6-5; DNA: TGTGCCAGCAGTTACTCGGAAGGGTTCGGTCAGCCCCAGCATTTT; CDR3: CASSYSEGFGQPQHF
J: TRBJ1-2; size: many; D: -; V: TRBV4-3; DNA: TGCGCCAGCAGCCAAGAATTCCAGGGTTGGGGGCCACGCTACACCTTC; CDR3: CASSQEFQGWGPRYTF
J: TRBJ1-1; size: few; D: -; V: TRBV6-6; DNA: TGTGCCAGCAGTTACGGGGGCCAGGATGCTTTCTTT; CDR3: CASSYGGQDAFF
J: TRBJ1-5; size: many; D: -; V: TRBV20-1; DNA: TGCAGTGCTCCGTCAACAGAGGACAGCGCCGATTCACCCCAGCATTTT; CDR3: CSAPSTEDSADSPQHF